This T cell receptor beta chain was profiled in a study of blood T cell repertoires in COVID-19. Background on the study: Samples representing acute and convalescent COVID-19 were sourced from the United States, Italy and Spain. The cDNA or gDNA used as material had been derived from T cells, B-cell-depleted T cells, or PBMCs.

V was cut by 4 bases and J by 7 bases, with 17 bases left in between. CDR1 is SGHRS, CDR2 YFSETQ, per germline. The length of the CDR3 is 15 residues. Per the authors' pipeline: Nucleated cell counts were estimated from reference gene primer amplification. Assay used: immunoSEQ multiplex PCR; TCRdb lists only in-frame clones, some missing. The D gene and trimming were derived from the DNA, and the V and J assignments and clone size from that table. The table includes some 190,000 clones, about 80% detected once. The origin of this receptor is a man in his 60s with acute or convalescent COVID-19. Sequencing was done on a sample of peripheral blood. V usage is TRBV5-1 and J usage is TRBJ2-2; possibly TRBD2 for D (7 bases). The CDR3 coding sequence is TGCGCCAGCAGCCCCTCTCGGGGGGCTAACGGGGAGCTGTTTTTT. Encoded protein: CASSPSRGANGELFF.